Included here is one T cell receptor (beta chain) sequence, with context. Its antigen remains unknown. Running of the v3.0 immunoSEQ assay took place at survey level. TCRdb keeps only in-frame clones here, not all; method: immunoSEQ multiplex PCR. This sample has 20,000 to 30,000 clones, with 85% found just once. The record originates from a study of long-term antiretroviral therapy in people with HIV. Among participants with HIV, every one received treatment in the United States. With 0 bases clipped from V and 4 bases from J, the junction kept 3 bases outside the gene matches. The germline V gene encodes CDR1 SGHVS and CDR2 FNYEAQ. This CDR3 contains 15 residues. Study-level points and caveats: The clones with expansion before ART were dominant in the repertoire at all time points. ART preceded a rise in diversity that nonetheless stayed lower than in transplant donor controls.

This sequence originates from a man aged 35 to 55 with HIV. Here the sequenced sample was unsorted PBMCs, taken 2.3 years after starting antiretroviral therapy. The chain carries TRBV7-6 and TRBJ2-1; TRBD2 agrees at 7 bases. The CDR3 coding sequence is TGTGCCAGCAGCTTAGCGGGAGGGCCTTACAATGAGCAGTTCTTC. This translates into CASSLAGGPYNEQFF.